One T cell receptor (delta chain) is described in this entry. This DNA's translation and the protein TCRdb lists, from a much larger clone, do not match at residue 4, likely due to a read error; the protein shown is translated from the DNA. The data were obtained in a study of γδ T cells in repeated Plasmodium falciparum infection. TCRdb re-processed the multiplex PCR reads via CATT. The table lists 50,000 to 65,000 delta-chain clones, approximately 1.5% of them singletons. This receptor was obtained from a pool of human donors (malaria-infected and uninfected, not separated). Sequencing was done on a sample of gamma-delta T cells from blood.

The CDR3 DNA sequence: TGTGCTCTTGAGGACCGTACTAAATTCCTACGTCCGGGATACAGTCCCGATAAACTCATCTTT. The encoded protein is CALEDRTKFLRPGYSPDKLIF. V and J are TRDV1 and TRDJ1; D may be TRDD2 or TRDD3 (7 bases each). The J gene is not listed in TCRdb, so it was assigned here from a DNA match to germline. V was trimmed by 7 bases and J by 3 bases, leaving 36 bases between them. The CDR3 is 21 amino acids. Germline V gene data show CDR1 as TSWWSYY and CDR2 as QGS.